These 3 T cell receptor beta chains were all obtained from the same sample, sequenced in a study of cytomegalovirus exposure and HLA in healthy donors. In the PCR, 60 Vbeta and 13 Jbeta primers were used. Assay used: immunoSEQ multiplex PCR; TCRdb lists only in-frame clones, some missing. Here the sample spans just over 150,000 clones, roughly 80% being singletons. The material sequenced was PBMCs. All receptors come from a male donor in good health and CMV-seropositive.

As DNA, the CDR3 is TGTGCCAGCAGCTTAGAGACAGGGGGCTATGGCTACACCTTC. This gives the protein CASSLETGGYGYTF. The chain combines TRBV7-9 with TRBJ1-2; 9 nucleotides match TRBD1. Germline V gene lookup returns CDR1 SEHNR and CDR2 FQNEAQ (reference sequence). CDR3 size: 14 residues. Trimming cost V 1 base and J 4 bases; bases outside gene matches: 1.

The chain joins TRBV14 to TRBJ2-1; D might be TRBD2 (5 bases). The CDR3 totals 16 residues. With 3 bases removed from V and 1 base from J, the gap between germline ends came to 13 bases. Germline CDR1 and CDR2: SGHDN and FVKESK. Here the CDR3 DNA reads TGTGCCAGCAGCCAGACCACGGGGTCGTCCTACAATGAGCAGTTCTTC. Amino acid sequence: CASSQTTGSSYNEQFF.

The J gene is TRBJ2-5, the V gene TRBV27, with TRBD2 as a possible D gene (6 bases). The CDR3 runs 14 residues. Trimming cost V 6 bases and J 5 bases, with 16 bases left between them. In germline, CDR1 is MNHEY, CDR2 SMNVEV (reference sequence). The CDR3 DNA follows: TGTGCCAGCAGCAAAAGGACTATCCGGGAGACCCAGTACTTC. Translating it yields CASSKRTIRETQYF.